These 27 T cell receptor beta chains came from one sample sequenced in a study of T cells in Graves' hyperthyroidism and ophthalmopathy. RNA transcripts served as the template for amplifying TCR beta CDR3 regions. TCR CDR3 underwent first-round RT-PCR with the HTBI primer set. Using its own MiXCR run on the multiplex PCR reads, TCRdb lists one record per CDR3 protein. The data contain about 640,000 distinct CDR3 sequences, less than 25% of them singletons. The sample comprised blood. These receptors were collected from a man younger than 45 with Graves' ophthalmopathy.

V gene TRBV6-1 combines with J gene TRBJ1-1; no definite D call. V lost 3 bases, J lost 1 base, and 6 bases lay in between. CDR3 length equals 13 residues. Germline values: CDR1 MNHNS, CDR2 SASEGT. The CDR3 reads CASSDVQNTEAFF. The CDR3 nucleotides are TGTGCCAGCAGTGATGTCCAGAACACTGAAGCTTTCTTT.

This rearrangement joins TRBV6-1 to TRBJ1-2; 8 bases agree with TRBD1. V shed 3 bases and J 8 bases; nucleotides not matched to a gene: 5. This CDR3 has 13 amino acids. Germline lookup yields CDR1 MNHNS and CDR2 SASEGT. This CDR3 is CASSDWTGHGYTF. The CDR3 DNA reads as TGTGCCAGCAGTGACTGGACAGGGCACGGCTACACCTTC.

The J gene is TRBJ2-7, the V gene TRBV5-1; D is possibly TRBD2 (6 bases). V lost 5 bases and J 1 base, leaving 19 bases between the germline ends. Germline lookup yields CDR1 SGHRS and CDR2 YFSETQ. The CDR3 sequence is 16 residues long. CDR3 bases: TGCGCCAGCAGTCCTAACCTTAGCGGTCTTTCCTACGAGCAGTACTTC. Translated: CASSPNLSGLSYEQYF.

A word on this clonotype: Just one base apart from a much larger clone, this may be a read error. The genes are TRBV11-2 and TRBJ2-7; D not resolved. The V gene lost 4 bases and the J gene lost 0 bases, with 10 bases spanning the gap. CDR1 SGHAT and CDR2 FQNNGV come from the germline V gene. The CDR3 covers 14 residues. CDR3 amino acids: CASSSTANSYEQYF. The CDR3, as DNA: TGTGCCAGCAGCTCAACGGCGAACTCCTACGAGCAGTACTTC.

This clonotype was detected a few times. The chain uses TRBV19 and TRBJ2-5; D unclear. Germline V gene data show CDR1 as LNHDA and CDR2 as SQIVND (reference sequence). This CDR3 comprises 15 residues. V shed 2 bases and J shed 4 bases, with 14 bases lying between them. The CDR3, as DNA: TGTGCCAGTAGTATATGGCTTGCGGCCGGAGAGACCCAGTACTTC. Translated, it gives CASSIWLAAGETQYF.

This clonotype was found a few times. The rearrangement joins TRBV27 to TRBJ1-5; 8 bases line up with TRBD1. The CDR3 is made up of 17 amino acids. Germline trimming cut 8 bases from V and 5 bases from J; bases unmatched to any gene: 17. Germline V CDR1 and CDR2: MNHEY, SMNVEV (reference sequence). The CDR3 is CASRRMTGVLGHQPQHF. The CDR3, as DNA: TGTGCCAGCCGTAGAATGACAGGGGTACTGGGCCATCAGCCCCAGCATTTT.

This clonotype was seen at least ten times. This chain's CDR3 is CASREAGLAGVETQYF. The CDR3 bases are TGTGCCAGCAGAGAGGCCGGACTAGCGGGAGTAGAGACCCAGTACTTC. The chain is built from TRBV2 and TRBJ2-5; 13 bases are a match to TRBD2. The CDR3 contains 16 residues. Germline-derived CDR1 and CDR2 are SNHLY and FYNNEI. The V gene end was trimmed by 6 bases and the J gene end by 4 bases; junction bases not matched to a gene: 8.

This clonotype has just a few counts. This rearrangement joins TRBV19 to TRBJ2-2, with 16 bases that match TRBD2. In germline, CDR1 is LNHDA, CDR2 SQIVND (reference sequence). Trimming cost V 4 bases and J 3 bases; bases outside gene matches: 5. This CDR3 has 18 amino acids. CDR3 nucleotide sequence: TGTGCCAGTAGTACGGGACTAGCGGGAGGGCCTTACACCGGGGAGCTGTTTTTT. This gives the protein CASSTGLAGGPYTGELFF.

This clonotype was seen many times. V gene TRBV5-1 combines with J gene TRBJ1-4; no definite D call. Germline CDR1 reads SGHRS; CDR2 reads YFSETQ. CDR3 length: 14 residues. V was clipped by 4 bases and J by 3 bases, with 10 bases between them. This CDR3 reads CASSPERANEKLFF. Written as DNA, the CDR3 is TGCGCCAGCAGCCCGGAGAGGGCTAATGAAAAACTGTTTTTT.

This clonotype was counted ten times or more. The J gene is TRBJ2-7, the V gene TRBV30; 7 positions agree with TRBD2. The CDR3 loop spans 13 amino acids. J lost 3 bases, V lost 1 base, and 3 bases had no gene match. In germline, CDR1 is GTSNPN, CDR2 SVGIG (reference sequence). The CDR3 reads CAWSGGSGYEQYF. DNA of the CDR3: TGTGCCTGGAGTGGCGGGAGTGGCTACGAGCAGTACTTC.

The J gene is TRBJ2-7, the V gene TRBV7-6; D remains unclear. Trimming pared 4 bases from V and 5 bases from J, leaving 12 bases between. CDR1 and CDR2 (germline): SGHVS, FNYEAQ. There are 13 residues in the CDR3. CDR3: CASSSRRWDEQYF. CDR3 bases: TGTGCCAGCAGCTCCCGCCGATGGGACGAGCAGTACTTC.

Worth noting for this clonotype: A much larger clone lies one base from this, so it may be a read error. This sequence joins TRBV6-2 or TRBV6-3 and TRBJ2-7; the D is unclear. The CDR3 has 13 residues. CDR1 is MNHEY, CDR2 SVGEGT, per germline. The V and J ends lost 6 bases and 3 bases respectively, with 12 bases between them. CDR3 region: CASSKDMGYEQYF. In DNA, the CDR3 is TGTGCCAGCAGCAAAGACATGGGCTACGAGCAGTACTTC.

The J gene is TRBJ2-7, the V gene TRBV10-2, with TRBD1 identical over 10 bases. The CDR3 consists of 15 residues. Germline V gene data show CDR1 as WSHSY and CDR2 as SAAADI. Trimming cost V 6 bases and J 6 bases; bases outside gene matches: 11. The CDR3 DNA sequence: TGCGCCAGCAGACATCCGGGACAGGGGTTCGGCGAGCAGTACTTC. Translated, it gives CASRHPGQGFGEQYF.

V and J are TRBV29-1 and TRBJ2-7; D might be TRBD1 or TRBD2, each matching 5 bases. Germline lookup yields CDR1 SQVTM and CDR2 ANQGSEA. V shed 5 bases and J shed 2 bases, with 19 bases lying between them. CDR3 size: 15 residues. CDR3 sequence reads: CSVLWFWGKTYEQYF. The CDR3 bases are TGCAGCGTTCTGTGGTTTTGGGGGAAAACCTACGAGCAGTACTTC.

Only a few counts were recorded for this clonotype. V is TRBV7-2 and J is TRBJ2-1; the D is unclear. Germline V gives CDR1 SGHTA, CDR2 FQGNSA. V dropped 1 base and J dropped 2 bases, with 9 bases sitting between them. The CDR3 is 15 residues long. The CDR3 sequence: CASSLGARTYNEQFF. As DNA, the CDR3 is TGTGCCAGCAGCTTAGGAGCCAGGACCTACAATGAGCAGTTCTTC.

The V call is TRBV18, the J call TRBJ2-1, with D unresolved. The CDR3 runs to 15 residues. CDR1 is KGHSH and CDR2 is LQKENI in the germline V gene. The germline V and J ends were trimmed by 1 base and 4 bases, with 11 bases remaining between them. CDR3 protein: CASSPRRESYNEQFF. CDR3 coding DNA: TGTGCCAGCTCACCACGGAGAGAATCTTACAATGAGCAGTTCTTC. The full variable domain, completed using reference TRBV18 and TRBJ2-1, is NAGVMQNPRHLVRRRGQEARLRCSPMKGHSHVYWYRQLPEEGLKFMVYLQKENIIDESGMPKERFSAEFPKEGPSILRIQQVVRGDSAAYFCASSPRRESYNEQFFGPGTRLTVL.

This clonotype was observed many times. CDR3 residues: CASSFRQGEANEKLFF. The CDR3 DNA reads as TGTGCCAGCAGCTTCCGGCAGGGCGAGGCTAATGAAAAACTGTTTTTT. The V call is TRBV7-9, the J call TRBJ1-4, with a weak D call TRBD1 (5 bases). Germline V lookup: CDR1 SEHNR, CDR2 FQNEAQ (reference sequence). The CDR3 is made up of 16 amino acids. Trimming stripped 3 bases from V and 3 bases from J, with 14 bases between.

The table lists this clonotype with a few counts. The V call is TRBV7-9, the J call TRBJ2-5, with 11 bases matching TRBD2. CDR1 is SEHNR and CDR2 is FQNEAQ in the germline V gene (reference sequence). This CDR3 has 14 residues. The trim removed 5 bases at V and 5 bases at J, leaving 4 bases unmatched. Here the CDR3 reads CASSPRLAGETQYF. The DNA of the CDR3 is TGTGCCAGCAGCCCAAGACTAGCGGGGGAGACCCAGTACTTC.

The V gene is TRBV4-2, the J gene TRBJ2-7, with TRBD2 matching over 10 bases. After removal of 1 base from V and 3 bases from J, the junction contained 3 bases not matched to a gene. In germline, CDR1 is LGHNA, CDR2 YNFKEQ. CDR3 size: 15 residues. The CDR3 spells CASSQASGSFYEQYF. The DNA for the CDR3 is TGTGCCAGCAGCCAAGCTAGCGGGAGCTTCTACGAGCAGTACTTC.

This clonotype was recorded once. This chain links TRBV20-1 with TRBJ2-1; 9 nucleotides align to TRBD2. The CDR3 totals 16 residues. V was pared by 3 bases and J by 9 bases, with 15 bases of the junction left unmatched. From germline, CDR1 is DFQATT and CDR2 SNEGSKA (reference sequence). The CDR3 region is CSASRLSLAGRIEQFF. CDR3 DNA sequence: TGCAGTGCTAGTCGCTTGTCGCTAGCGGGAAGGATTGAGCAGTTCTTC.

In its sample, this clonotype was seen a few times. The chain couples TRBV7-9 to TRBJ2-1; 8 bases fit TRBD2. Germline V gives CDR1 SEHNR, CDR2 FQNEAQ (reference sequence). The CDR3 contains 17 residues. V was clipped by 7 bases and J by 5 bases; unmatched bases: 16. The CDR3 reads CASTLLTAGVAHNEQFF. The CDR3 region has the DNA TGTGCCAGCACTCTACTTACAGCGGGAGTAGCCCACAATGAGCAGTTCTTC.

This clonotype occurred a few times. The CDR3 DNA reads TGTGCCAGCAGCTTAGGGAGTAGCGGAGGGAGGAACATTCAGTACTTC. Translating gives CASSLGSSGGRNIQYF. This chain uses TRBV7-2 with TRBJ2-4, with D tentatively TRBD2 (6 bases). The CDR3 spans 16 residues. Per the germline V gene, CDR1 is SGHTA and CDR2 is FQGNSA. Trimming removed 1 base from V and 7 bases from J, with 17 bases in between.

This chain joins TRBV20-1 and TRBJ2-3, with D tentatively TRBD1 (6 bases). Deletions cut 2 bases from V and 0 bases from J, with 12 bases between. CDR1 DFQATT and CDR2 SNEGSKA come from the germline V gene (reference sequence). CDR3 size: 15 residues. The DNA for the CDR3 is TGCAGTGCTAGATCAGGGGTTACTAGCACAGATACGCAGTATTTT. This translates into CSARSGVTSTDTQYF.

This clonotype has more than one count but fewer than ten. The CDR3 here is CASSSLAGNYEQYF. CDR3 DNA: TGTGCCAGCAGTTCACTAGCGGGAAACTACGAGCAGTACTTC. V and J are TRBV6-1 and TRBJ2-7, with 10 positions matching TRBD2. With V trimmed by 5 bases and J by 3 bases, 4 bases remained unmatched. The CDR3 loop spans 14 amino acids. In germline, CDR1 is MNHNS, CDR2 SASEGT.

This chain joins TRBV12-3 or TRBV12-4 and TRBJ1-5; 7 nucleotides line up with TRBD1. With V trimmed by 7 bases and J by 6 bases, 12 bases remained unmatched. The CDR3 consists of 15 residues. CDR3 DNA sequence: TGTGCCAGCACTTCCGGCGACAGGGTCGGTCAGCCCCAGCATTTT. Encoded protein: CASTSGDRVGQPQHF.

On this clonotype itself: With a much larger clone just one base away, this may be a read error. The chain links TRBV7-2 to TRBJ1-1, with D possibly matching TRBD1 (6 bases). The length of the CDR3 is 13 residues. Germline V gene lookup returns CDR1 SGHTA and CDR2 FQGNSA. CDR3 amino acids: CGSSPRGNGEAFF. CDR3 nucleotide sequence: TGTGGCAGCAGCCCGAGGGGGAACGGTGAAGCTTTCTTT.

The chain couples TRBV4-3 to TRBJ1-2; D perhaps matches TRBD1 (5 bases). Germline V gene data show CDR1 as LGHNA and CDR2 as YSLEER. The CDR3 has 16 residues. Trimming pared 1 base from V and 6 bases from J, leaving 18 bases between. This CDR3 reads CASSQALSHRGDGYTF. The CDR3 coding sequence is TGCGCCAGCAGCCAAGCTTTGAGTCATAGGGGCGATGGCTACACCTTC.